These T cell receptor beta chains were read from a single sample in a study of PD-1 blockade in mismatch repair-deficient tumors. Assay: immunoSEQ multiplex PCR; the TCRdb copy retains only in-frame clones and omits some. The sample has 20,000 to 30,000 clones, roughly 83% seen once; the top ten hold under 3.5%. Sample: PBMCs, taken before pembrolizumab treatment. All receptors come from an adult with mismatch repair-deficient cancer. CDR3s include the opening cysteine and the closing phenylalanine or tryptophan. D genes are given only for firm matches. Some rows mark clone size as missing; the rest say once, few, many or name a class of expanded clone.

clone_size: once; d_call: .; j_call: TRBJ1-3; v_call: TRBV19; cdr3_aa: CASTVTESGNTIYF; cdr3_nt: TGTGCCAGTACTGTGACAGAGTCTGGAAACACCATATATTTT
clone_size: .; d_call: .; j_call: TRBJ1-2; v_call: TRBV7-9; cdr3_aa: CASSQAGGNGYTF; cdr3_nt: TGTGCCAGCAGCCAAGCGGGGGGGAATGGCTACACCTTC
clone_size: .; d_call: .; j_call: TRBJ1-5; v_call: TRBV19; cdr3_aa: CASSIWGEQPQHF; cdr3_nt: TGTGCCAGTAGTATCTGGGGGGAGCAGCCCCAGCATTTT
clone_size: .; d_call: TRBD1; j_call: TRBJ1-2; v_call: TRBV28; cdr3_aa: CASSLPRGYGYTF; cdr3_nt: TGTGCCAGCAGTTTACCCAGGGGGTATGGCTACACCTTC
clone_size: .; d_call: TRBD2; j_call: TRBJ2-7; v_call: TRBV5-1; cdr3_aa: CASSLSSGYEQYF; cdr3_nt: TGCGCCAGCAGCTTGTCTAGCGGTTACGAGCAGTACTTC
clone_size: .; d_call: .; j_call: TRBJ2-7; v_call: TRBV6-1; cdr3_aa: CASSEMADYEQYF; cdr3_nt: TGTGCCAGCAGTGAAATGGCAGACTACGAGCAGTACTTC
clone_size: .; d_call: TRBD2; j_call: TRBJ2-7; v_call: TRBV27; cdr3_aa: CASSTPGLTYEQYF; cdr3_nt: TGTGCCAGCAGTACACCGGGACTAACCTACGAGCAGTACTTC
clone_size: .; d_call: TRBD1; j_call: TRBJ1-5; v_call: TRBV2; cdr3_aa: CASKAGTASAPQHF; cdr3_nt: TGTGCCAGCAAAGCCGGGACAGCCTCTGCGCCCCAGCATTTT
clone_size: .; d_call: .; j_call: TRBJ2-3; v_call: TRBV18; cdr3_aa: CASSPAQVSDTQYF; cdr3_nt: TGTGCCAGCTCACCAGCTCAGGTGTCAGATACGCAGTATTTT
clone_size: .; d_call: TRBD1; j_call: TRBJ2-5; v_call: TRBV5-6; cdr3_aa: CASHRGTQETQYF; cdr3_nt: TGTGCCAGCCACAGGGGCACGCAAGAGACCCAGTACTTC
clone_size: .; d_call: TRBD1; j_call: TRBJ2-7; v_call: TRBV6-6; cdr3_aa: CASSMTGYEQYF; cdr3_nt: TGTGCCAGCAGTATGACAGGGTACGAGCAGTACTTC
clone_size: .; d_call: TRBD1; j_call: TRBJ1-2; v_call: TRBV19; cdr3_aa: CASSRKRKSQPGVGQVSYGYTF; cdr3_nt: TGTGCCAGTAGTCGGAAAAGGAAGAGTCAACCCGGTGTGGGACAGGTCTCTTATGGCTACACCTTC
clone_size: once; d_call: .; j_call: TRBJ1-2; v_call: TRBV7-8; cdr3_aa: CASSLGRLSYGYTF; cdr3_nt: TGTGCCAGCAGCTTAGGGAGGCTTTCCTATGGCTACACCTTC
clone_size: .; d_call: .; j_call: TRBJ1-5; v_call: TRBV27; cdr3_aa: CASSRGADNQPQHF; cdr3_nt: TGTGCCAGCAGTCGGGGGGCTGACAATCAGCCCCAGCATTTT
clone_size: .; d_call: .; j_call: TRBJ2-7; v_call: TRBV25-1; cdr3_aa: CANSTWFGEQYF; cdr3_nt: TGTGCCAACTCCACGTGGTTTGGCGAGCAGTACTTC
clone_size: .; d_call: .; j_call: TRBJ2-5; v_call: TRBV21-1; cdr3_aa: CASSKALAEYQETQYF; cdr3_nt: TGTGCCAGCAGCAAAGCACTAGCGGAGTACCAAGAGACCCAGTACTTC
clone_size: few; d_call: TRBD1; j_call: TRBJ1-6; v_call: TRBV6-5; cdr3_aa: CASSRTGTSPLHF; cdr3_nt: TGTGCCAGCAGCCGGACAGGGACCTCACCCCTCCACTTT
clone_size: .; d_call: TRBD2; j_call: TRBJ2-1; v_call: TRBV30; cdr3_aa: CAWTTSGSYNEQFF; cdr3_nt: TGTGCCTGGACAACTAGCGGGTCTTACAATGAGCAGTTCTTC